The 17 T cell receptor beta chains below were found in one sample sequenced in a study of regulatory T cells in long-lasting Graves disease. Documented time point: newly diagnosed GD, antithyroid drugs for less than 3 months. From PBMCs, RNA was extracted and then used to make the TCR library. According to the study, TCR beta libraries were built with iRepertoire HTBI primers and CDR3-region Arm-PCR. TCRdb itself ran the multiplex PCR reads through MiXCR, one entry per CDR3 protein. The table includes roughly 530,000 distinct CDR3 sequences, 16% detected once. Separately, the same data were catalogued under a study of T cells in Graves' hyperthyroidism and ophthalmopathy.

The sequences come from peripheral blood mononuclear cells (PBMCs), collected at new diagnosis, from a patient treated with antithyroid drugs. Every receptor here comes from a woman aged 35 to 59 with Graves disease.

J is TRBJ1-4 and V is TRBV6-2 or TRBV6-3; D is possibly TRBD1 (6 bases). Germline V gene sequence: CDR1 MNHEY, CDR2 SVGEGT. V was shortened by 5 bases and J by 7 bases, with 20 bases between the two germline ends. The CDR3 consists of 16 residues. CDR3 DNA sequence: TGTGCCAGCAGTGATTCTAGGGGGGGGGAGAGTGAAAAACTGTTTTTT. Protein: CASSDSRGGESEKLFF.

In this sample, this clonotype turned up a few times. The rearrangement links TRBV12-3 or TRBV12-4 to TRBJ2-4; possible D gene TRBD2, 5 bases. The CDR3 has 14 residues. V was shortened by 3 bases and J by 4 bases, with 10 bases between the two germline ends. In DNA form, the CDR3 reads TGTGCCAGCAGTTTCTCGGGGTCAAAAAACATTCAGTACTTC. It is translated as CASSFSGSKNIQYF.

The chain links TRBV19 to TRBJ2-1; D may match TRBD1 or TRBD2 (5 bases each). The germline CDR1 and CDR2 sequences are LNHDA and SQIVND (reference sequence). V lost 7 bases and J 0 bases, leaving 13 bases between the germline ends. CDR3 length equals 15 residues. The CDR3 is CASTGPGSSYNEQFF. Written as DNA, the CDR3 is TGTGCCAGTACGGGGCCCGGCAGCTCCTACAATGAGCAGTTCTTC. Full variable domain (rest looked up from reference TRBV19 and TRBJ2-1): DGGITQSPKYLFRKEGQNVTLSCEQNLNHDAMYWYRQDPGQGLRLIYYSQIVNDFQKGDIAEGYSVSREKKESFPLTVTSAQKNPTAFYLCASTGPGSSYNEQFFGPGTRLTVL.

This clonotype has just a few counts. The CDR3 DNA is TGCGCCAGCAGCTTTAAGACAGGAAGTGGCGAGCAGTACTTC. It encodes CASSFKTGSGEQYF. This sequence joins TRBV5-1 and TRBJ2-7; TRBD1 might be the D (6 bases). CDR3 length equals 14 residues. From germline, CDR1 is SGHRS and CDR2 YFSETQ. The V end lost 2 bases, the J end lost 6 bases, and 15 bases lay between the germline ends.

V is TRBV27 and J is TRBJ1-1, with D maybe TRBD1 (6 bases). Per the germline V gene, CDR1 is MNHEY and CDR2 is SMNVEV (reference sequence). This CDR3 is 13 amino acids long. V shed 9 bases and J shed 1 base, with 12 bases lying between them. The CDR3 protein is CASKLQGNTEAFF. In DNA form, the CDR3 reads TGTGCCAGTAAGTTACAGGGGAACACTGAAGCTTTCTTT.

This clonotype came up many times. This chain connects TRBV11-2 to TRBJ2-1; tentatively, D is TRBD1 (5 bases). Trimming cost V 4 bases and J 9 bases, with 22 bases left between them. The germline gives CDR1 SGHAT, CDR2 FQNNGV. CDR3 length equals 16 residues. CDR3 bases: TGTGCCAGCAGCTCCCTTATGCTAGGGGTCAGAGGTGAGCAGTTCTTC. The encoded protein is CASSSLMLGVRGEQFF.

As for this clonotype: Given a much more abundant clone one base away, this may be a read error. The chain is built from TRBV25-1 and TRBJ1-2; D is unclear. Germline loops: CDR1 MGHDK, CDR2 SYGVNS. This CDR3 spans 11 amino acids. Trimming pared 5 bases from V and 7 bases from J, leaving 8 bases between. CDR3 coding DNA: TGTGCCAGCAGTTCAGTCGGTGGCTACACCTTC. Residues: CASSSVGGYTF.

The table lists this clonotype with many counts. The CDR3 is CASSQGRGRSEQFF. The CDR3 DNA sequence: TGTGCCAGCAGCCAGGGCAGGGGAAGGAGTGAGCAGTTCTTC. This rearrangement joins TRBV14 to TRBJ2-1, with D maybe TRBD1 (6 bases). CDR3 length: 14 amino acids. Trimming pared 3 bases from V and 9 bases from J, leaving 15 bases between. The germline CDR1 and CDR2 sequences are SGHDN and FVKESK.

The chain couples TRBV4-1 to TRBJ2-5, with 10 bases matching TRBD2. The last part of the DNA fits TRBJ2-7 better; the J call may be wrong. CDR3 size: 15 residues. CDR1 is MGHRA, CDR2 YSYEKL, per germline. In DNA form, the CDR3 reads TGCGCCAGCAGCCAAGTTACTAGCGGGACCGGCGAGCAGTACTTC. Amino acid sequence: CASSQVTSGTGEQYF.

In this sample, this clonotype turned up many times. J is TRBJ1-2 and V is TRBV6-1, with TRBD1 matching over 8 bases. Trimming cost V 11 bases and J 7 bases; bases outside gene matches: 15. This CDR3 is 14 amino acids long. From germline, CDR1 is MNHNS and CDR2 SASEGT. This CDR3 is CAATDSGGAVGYTF. In nucleotides, the CDR3 is TGTGCCGCAACGGACTCAGGGGGCGCGGTTGGCTACACCTTC.

As to this clonotype: One junction end does not reproduce the germline sequence, and a read error may be involved. The chain carries TRBV2 and TRBJ1-1, with TRBD1 matching 7 bases. Germline-derived CDR1 and CDR2 are SNHLY and FYNNEI. CDR3 length: 16 residues. This chain's CDR3 is CTSSHRTTGVATEAFF. The CDR3 coding sequence is TGTACCAGCTCCCATCGTACTACAGGGGTAGCCACTGAAGCTTTCTTT.

This clonotype was counted many times. The CDR3, as DNA: TGCGCCAGCAGCTTGAGCGACGGCCAAGAGGGCTACACCTTC. Amino acids: CASSLSDGQEGYTF. The J gene is TRBJ1-2, the V gene TRBV5-1; D not resolved. Trimming shortened V by 1 base and J by 8 bases, and 15 bases separated the two germline ends. The CDR3 sequence is 14 residues long. Germline CDR1 reads SGHRS; CDR2 reads YFSETQ.

To note about this clonotype: This likely reflects a read error, since a far larger clone is one base away. The rearrangement links TRBV7-9 to TRBJ2-2; TRBD1 aligns across 7 bases. There are 16 residues in the CDR3. The V gene's germline CDR1 is SEHNR and CDR2 FQNEAQ (reference sequence). The CDR3 reads CAGRRTTGEKAGELFF. The CDR3 nucleotides are TGTGCCGGCAGACGCACTACAGGGGAAAAGGCCGGGGAGCTGTTTTTT. Filled out from reference TRBV7-9 and TRBJ2-2, the complete variable domain reads DTGVSQNPRHKITKRGQNVTFRCDPISEHNRLYWYRQTLGQGPEFLTYFQNEAQLEKSRLLSDRFSAERPKGSFSTLEIQRTEQGDSAMYLCAGRRTTGEKAGELFFGEGSRLTVL.

This clonotype was detected ten times or more. V is TRBV2 and J is TRBJ2-7; D is possibly TRBD1 (6 bases). The CDR3 is made up of 14 amino acids. Germline assignment: CDR1 SNHLY and CDR2 FYNNEI. Trimming left V 4 bases short and J 3 bases short, with 13 bases between. The CDR3 nucleotides are TGTGCCAGCAGTGCTGACAGGATCAGCTACGAGCAGTACTTC. Translated: CASSADRISYEQYF.

About this clonotype itself: One end of the junction is discordant with germline, which a read error may explain. V and J are TRBV12-3 or TRBV12-4 and TRBJ1-2, with D tentatively TRBD1 (5 bases). The CDR3 consists of 13 residues. CDR3 nucleotides: TGTGCCACCAGTGATTTGGGGGGTGCCGGCTACACCTTC. This translates into CATSDLGGAGYTF.

This clonotype was seen at least ten times. The chain carries TRBV6-1 and TRBJ2-3, with D perhaps matching TRBD2 (5 bases). The V end lost 3 bases, the J end lost 5 bases, and 12 bases lay between the germline ends. Germline-derived CDR1 and CDR2 are MNHNS and SASEGT. The CDR3 has 14 residues. The CDR3 protein is CASSEDTGRDTQYF. The DNA of the CDR3 is TGTGCCAGCAGTGAGGATACGGGGAGAGATACGCAGTATTTT.

The table lists this clonotype with many counts. The V and J genes are TRBV6-1 and TRBJ2-3; 12 bases map to TRBD2. V was pared by 6 bases and J by 0 bases, with 7 bases of the junction left unmatched. CDR3 length: 17 residues. CDR1 is MNHNS and CDR2 is SASEGT in the germline V gene. CDR3 nucleotide sequence: TGTGCCAGCAGGCACACTAGCGGGGGGTTGAGCACAGATACGCAGTATTTT. The encoded protein is CASRHTSGGLSTDTQYF.